A selection of T cell receptor beta chains follows, all from one sample in a study of shared clonotypes between healthy human individuals. Assay: immunoSEQ multiplex PCR; the TCRdb copy retains only in-frame clones and omits some. The sample lists about 2 million clones; about 95% were seen once. Sequencing was performed on naive CD8+ T cells sorted from blood. Source of these receptors: a man between 18 and 29 years old in good health. Both conserved end residues are part of each CDR3. A D gene is named only where the DNA matches it firmly. The listing skips clone size in some rows; elsewhere it reads once, few, many or a size class.

J	D	V	size	DNA	CDR3
TRBJ1-5	.	TRBV27	.	TGTGCCAGCAGCGTTTCAGGGTTCGATAGCAATCAGCCCCAGCATTTT	CASSVSGFDSNQPQHF
TRBJ2-3	.	TRBV4-3	.	TGCGCCAGCAGCCAAGTAGCCTCAGATACGCAGTATTTT	CASSQVASDTQYF
TRBJ1-4	TRBD1	TRBV27	.	TGTGCCAGCACCACTCTCTCCCCGTCCGGGACAGGGATGGAAAAACTGTTTTTT	CASTTLSPSGTGMEKLFF
TRBJ2-5	TRBD2	TRBV27	.	TGTGCCAGCACTCGCGGGGGGTCTCAAGAGACCCAGTACTTC	CASTRGGSQETQYF
TRBJ2-6	.	TRBV2	.	TGTGCCAGCAGTGAACATCAGGTCTCTGGGGCCAACGTCCTGACTTTC	CASSEHQVSGANVLTF
TRBJ2-7	TRBD2	TRBV6-1	.	TGTGCCAGCAGTGAAACCTCGGGACTAGCGGGAGCCGAGCAGTACTTC	CASSETSGLAGAEQYF
TRBJ2-7	.	TRBV28	.	TGTGCCAGCAGCCTGATGACAAGAAGCTCCTACGAGCAGTACTTC	CASSLMTRSSYEQYF
TRBJ2-1	.	TRBV7-9	.	TGTGCCAGCGAACAGGGGGGGAATGAGCAGTTCTTC	CASEQGGNEQFF
TRBJ1-2	.	TRBV13	.	TGTGCCAGCAGCCCCGGGGCAGGGGCGGGTAACTATGGCTACACCTTC	CASSPGAGAGNYGYTF
TRBJ2-2	TRBD2	TRBV5-1	.	TGCGCCAGCAGCTTGAGGCTAGCGGGAGGAGACACCGGGGAGCTGTTTTTT	CASSLRLAGGDTGELFF
TRBJ2-3	.	TRBV5-8	.	TGTGCCAGCAGCTTGGGGACCGCAGGAACCACAGATACGCAGTATTTT	CASSLGTAGTTDTQYF
TRBJ1-5	.	TRBV7-2	.	TGTGCCAGCAGCTTAACGGGGAAGAGCAATCAGCCCCAGCATTTT	CASSLTGKSNQPQHF
TRBJ2-3	.	TRBV7-9	.	TGTGCCAGCAGCCTACCCCTCAGAGATACGCAGTATTTT	CASSLPLRDTQYF
TRBJ2-7	TRBD2	TRBV27	.	TGTGCCAGCAGTTTCCGACTAGCGGGCCCCCGCGGCCACGAGCAGTACTTC	CASSFRLAGPRGHEQYF
TRBJ1-1	.	TRBV30	.	TGTGCCTGGAGTACCAGTGCTAGCACTGAAGCTTTCTTT	CAWSTSASTEAFF
TRBJ1-1	TRBD1	TRBV7-9	.	TGTGCCAGCAGCTTCGGACAGGACAAAGCTTTCTTT	CASSFGQDKAFF
TRBJ2-1	.	TRBV5-1	once	TGCGCCAGCAGCTTGGCATGGGGGCTGGAATACAATGAGCAGTTCTTC	CASSLAWGLEYNEQFF
TRBJ1-2	TRBD1	TRBV7-9	.	TGTGCCAGCAGCTTATACGAGGACAGGGGGCGAAATGGCTACACCTTC	CASSLYEDRGRNGYTF
TRBJ1-6	.	TRBV10-3	.	TGTGCCTCGCAGCGAGGGACCCCTTATAATTCACCCCTCCACTTT	CASQRGTPYNSPLHF
TRBJ2-1	TRBD2	TRBV2	.	TGTGCCAGCTATAGACTAGCGGGAGCGGCCTACAATGAGCAGTTCTTC	CASYRLAGAAYNEQFF
TRBJ1-2	.	TRBV9	.	TGTGCCAGCAGCGTGAGTGGAGAAGCGGACTATGGCTACACCTTC	CASSVSGEADYGYTF
TRBJ1-6	.	TRBV5-4	.	TGTGCCAGCAGCTTCCTTAACTCCTATAATTCACCCCTCCACTTT	CASSFLNSYNSPLHF
TRBJ2-7	.	TRBV14	.	TGTGCCAGCAGCCAAGAACAGTATTCCTACGAGCAGTACTTC	CASSQEQYSYEQYF
TRBJ2-3	.	TRBV7-2	.	TGTGCCAGCAGTATCCCGCTTAAAGATACGCAGTATTTT	CASSIPLKDTQYF
TRBJ2-2	.	TRBV7-3	.	TGTGCCAGCAGCTTTGGAGATACCGGGGAGCTGTTTTTT	CASSFGDTGELFF
TRBJ2-7	.	TRBV27	.	TGTGCCAGCAGTTACAATCGTCGCGAGCAGTACTTC	CASSYNRREQYF
TRBJ2-1	.	TRBV28	.	TGTGCCAGCAGTTTAGGTCCCAGGGCAGCTAGCTCCTACAATGAGCAGTTCTTC	CASSLGPRAASSYNEQFF
TRBJ2-7	TRBD2	TRBV13	.	TGTGCCAGCAGGGGAGAAGCGGGAGCCGAGCAGTACTTC	CASRGEAGAEQYF
TRBJ1-1	.	TRBV11-2	.	TGTGCCACCAGAGGGCAGGTGAACACTGAAGCTTTCTTT	CATRGQVNTEAFF
TRBJ1-1	TRBD1	TRBV6-5	.	TGTGCCAGCAGTCTCTCGGGACAGGGAAGCACTGAAGCTTTCTTT	CASSLSGQGSTEAFF
TRBJ2-7	TRBD2	TRBV7-9	.	TGTGCCAGCAGCCGCCAAGCGGGAGGGCCCCTCTACGAGCAGTACTTC	CASSRQAGGPLYEQYF
TRBJ2-2	.	TRBV6-4	.	TGTGCCAGCAGTCCGGGGAGTTTACTGTCTATGGGAACCGGGGAGCTGTTTTTT	CASSPGSLLSMGTGELFF
TRBJ2-2	.	TRBV5-4	.	TGTGCCAGCAGCTACACCGGGGAGCTGTTTTTT	CASSYTGELFF
TRBJ1-2	TRBD1	TRBV11-2	.	TGTGCCAGCAGCTTGGGTACAGGGGAGGGCTATGGCTACACCTTC	CASSLGTGEGYGYTF
TRBJ1-2	TRBD1	TRBV27	.	TGTGCCAGCAGTTTTGGGCAGGGGGCGGGTGGCTACACCTTC	CASSFGQGAGGYTF
TRBJ2-7	.	TRBV7-9	.	TGTGCCAGCAGCTTTTCAGAAACCTACGAGCAGTACTTC	CASSFSETYEQYF
TRBJ2-7	.	TRBV11-2	.	TGTGCCAGCAGCTTAAAGTCCCTGGGCCCACTGTCGTTAGGCTACGAGCAGTACTTC	CASSLKSLGPLSLGYEQYF
TRBJ2-5	.	TRBV4-2	.	TGTGCCAGCAGCCAAGAGAGGGGCCAGGAGACCCAGTACTTC	CASSQERGQETQYF
TRBJ2-7	.	TRBV5-8	.	TGTGCCAGCAGCGCGGGATCGACAGGGTACTTGGGCTACGAGCAGTACTTC	CASSAGSTGYLGYEQYF
TRBJ1-2	.	TRBV6-6	.	TGTGCCAGCAGCCTACATCAGGGAAGCCCGGACTATGGCTACACCTTC	CASSLHQGSPDYGYTF
TRBJ1-1	.	TRBV4-1	.	TGCGCCAGCAGCCCTCCACCGGGACATGGGAACACTGAAGCTTTCTTT	CASSPPPGHGNTEAFF
TRBJ2-1	TRBD2	TRBV2	.	TGTGCCAGCAGTCCCCTAGCGGGGGGGGACAATGAGCAGTTCTTC	CASSPLAGGDNEQFF
TRBJ1-2	.	TRBV7-3	.	TGTGCCAGCAGCCGGAACAGGGTCTACTATGGCTACACCTTC	CASSRNRVYYGYTF
TRBJ1-2	TRBD1	TRBV13	.	TGTGCCAGCAGGGAACGTACCCGGGACAGGGGCGGAGGCTACACCTTC	CASRERTRDRGGGYTF
TRBJ2-1	.	TRBV7-9	.	TGTGCCAGCAGCTTACCTAAAGGAGCGCAGAGCTCCTACAATGAGCAGTTCTTC	CASSLPKGAQSSYNEQFF
TRBJ1-1	.	TRBV5-6	.	TGTGCCAGCAGCCCGGGACTTTCGAACACTGAAGCTTTCTTT	CASSPGLSNTEAFF
TRBJ2-1	TRBD2	TRBV29-1	.	TGCGCTTTGTGGCTAGCGGGAAACAGGAATGAGCAGTTCTTC	CALWLAGNRNEQFF
TRBJ2-5	TRBD1	TRBV11-1	.	TGTGCCAGCAGCTTAAGTTACAGGGGGCAAGAGACCCAGTACTTC	CASSLSYRGQETQYF